The 9 T cell receptor beta chains given below trace back to one sample, sequenced in a study of brain metastases from non-small cell lung cancer. Using immunoSEQ multiplex PCR, the repertoire was profiled, and TCRdb retains in-frame clones only, with some absent. The data show about 1,300 clones, over 60% seen once. Source material: tissue from a brain metastasis. Receptors were obtained from a donor older than 35 with non-small cell lung cancer.

The chain uses TRBV7-2 and TRBJ1-6; D call uncertain. The CDR3 length is 12 residues. The V end lost 1 base, the J end lost 13 bases, and 8 bases lay between the germline ends. Germline V gene data show CDR1 as SGHTA and CDR2 as FQGNSA. The CDR3: CASSLGTLPLHF. CDR3 in DNA: TGTGCCAGCAGCTTAGGGACTTTGCCCCTCCACTTT.

This clone has just a few counts. The chain combines TRBV5-6 with TRBJ1-2; D might be TRBD1 (5 bases). CDR1 and CDR2 (germline): SGHDT, YYEEEE. This CDR3 has 14 residues. V dropped 0 bases and J dropped 4 bases, with 10 bases sitting between them. CDR3 in DNA: TGTGCCAGCAGCTTGGACGTGACAGTCTATGGCTACACCTTC. Its translation: CASSLDVTVYGYTF.

This rearrangement joins TRBV7-2 to TRBJ2-1; 7 nucleotides agree with TRBD2. The CDR3 is 15 residues long. The germline V gene encodes CDR1 SGHTA and CDR2 FQGNSA. V gave up 5 bases and J gave up 5 bases; unmatched junction bases: 9. CDR3 residues: CASSPWTRTDNEQFF. Written as DNA, the CDR3 is TGTGCCAGCAGCCCGTGGACTAGGACTGACAATGAGCAGTTCTTC.

Only one count was recorded for this clone. The DNA of the CDR3 is TGTGCCAGCAGCCCTCAAGAGACCCAGTACTTC. Its translation is CASSPQETQYF. The chain is built from TRBV7-6 and TRBJ2-5; D not certain. Trimming took off 5 bases at V and 2 bases at J, with 3 bases between the two ends. The germline V gene has CDR1 SGHVS and CDR2 FNYEAQ. There are 11 residues in the CDR3.

A remark on this clone: This sample includes further DNA sequences coding for the same CDR3. The chain joins TRBV2 to TRBJ2-1; unclear D gene. Trimming shortened V by 1 base and J by 4 bases, and 14 bases separated the two germline ends. CDR1 is SNHLY, CDR2 FYNNEI, per germline. The CDR3 totals 16 residues. The CDR3 is CASSEDGAVPYNEQFF. Here the CDR3 DNA reads TGTGCCAGCAGTGAAGATGGTGCGGTCCCTTACAATGAGCAGTTCTTC.

The genes are TRBV6-2 or TRBV6-3 and TRBJ1-1, with a tentative D call TRBD1 (5 bases). Trimming removed 2 bases from V and 3 bases from J, with 10 bases in between. This CDR3 has 14 amino acids. Germline assignment: CDR1 MNHEY and CDR2 SVGEGT. As DNA, the CDR3 is TGTGCCAGCAGTTACAGGGTGGGGGACACTGAAGCTTTCTTT. Translated: CASSYRVGDTEAFF.

This chain joins TRBV10-1 and TRBJ2-7; 9 nucleotides agree with TRBD1. CDR1 is WNHNN and CDR2 is SYGVQD in the germline V gene (reference sequence). The CDR3 extends over 16 amino acids. Trimming cost V 0 bases and J 6 bases; bases outside gene matches: 9. CDR3 bases: TGCGCCAGCAGTGAGTCCCCCGGGGACAGGGAGTCCGAGCAGTACTTC. Protein: CASSESPGDRESEQYF.

A few counts support this clone. The rearrangement uses TRBV6-2 or TRBV6-3 and TRBJ1-1, with D possibly matching TRBD1 (6 bases). Trimming shortened V by 3 bases and J by 6 bases, and 14 bases separated the two germline ends. CDR3 length equals 14 residues. The germline gives CDR1 MNHEY, CDR2 SVGEGT. CDR3 bases: TGTGCCAGCAGTTATACAGGGAATTTGGCTGAAGCTTTCTTT. It yields the protein CASSYTGNLAEAFF.

Concerning this clone itself: A read error may explain this, as a much larger clone is one base away. Other nucleotide sequences in the sample specify the same CDR3. The chain employs TRBV7-3 and TRBJ1-1; D is unresolved. There are 15 residues in the CDR3. V lost 6 bases, J lost 4 bases, and 18 bases lay in between. Germline assignment: CDR1 SGHTA and CDR2 FQGTGA. The CDR3 region is CASSPVGSRLTEAFF. The CDR3 region has the DNA TGTGCCAGCAGTCCCGTCGGGAGCAGACTCACTGAAGCTTTCTTT.